The T cell receptor (beta chain) described here comes from a study of shared clonotypes between healthy human individuals (dated by TCRdb to 2018 to 2020). The study in broad terms: A couple of women and a few men aged 18 to 49 years were included in the cohort. Leukapheresis yielded between about 0.85 and 9.5 billion PBMCs per donor. For each donor, CD4 naive and CD4 memory were each run on three plates, CD8 naive on two plates, and CD8 memory on one plate. The study deeply sequenced blood TCR repertoires of five healthy adults to estimate repertoire size and the extent of clonotype sharing between individuals. To increase sequencing depth and limit assay-specific biases, different laboratories used diverse techniques to prepare libraries and sequence TCR repertoires.

CD8 naive samples were CD45RO-negative cells positively selected for CCR7, giving a CD45RA+CCR7+ population that excluded TemRA cells. Donors were healthy HIV-negative adults with no recently reported acute infections or vaccinations. Every donor was a Caucasian adult living in Nashville, Tennessee, USA. After blood collection by leukapheresis, PBMCs were isolated using Ficoll-Histopaque density gradient centrifugation and then cryopreserved in the vapor phase of liquid nitrogen. Analytical flow cytometry was used to check the purity and quantity of every magnetically sorted T cell population. Each sorted fraction had its genomic DNA isolated and then quantified by UV absorbance on a Nanodrop 2000c. V is clipped by 5 bases and J by 13 bases, and the sequence between their germline boundaries is 12 bases long. Reading from cysteine to phenylalanine, the CDR3 counts 11 amino acids. Of the read, only the CDR3 DNA is kept; its 33 bases are in frame from base 1. The germline V gene (reference sequence) sets CDR1 to LNHDA and CDR2 to SQIVND.

Using the deep immunoSEQ assay, TCR CDR3 regions were amplified from genomic DNA by multiplex PCR. Genomic DNA extracted from each cell subset was distributed evenly over all wells of several immunoSEQ 96-well plates, and each plate served as one replicate. Each replicate PCR for sorted subsets received roughly 0.2 ug genomic DNA, equal to tens of thousands of T cell genomes. The purified libraries were quantified using a Qubit 3.0 fluorometer, sized with a Bioanalyzer 2100, and then quantified again using the KAPA Library Quantification kit. Every immunoSEQ 96-well plate was sequenced on a dedicated single-read 150-cycle Illumina NextSeq 550 flow cell. Per the source publication's procedure: The immunoSEQ output contained only junctional sequences without quality scores, so filtering could not match that applied to full-length reads. Sequences were annotated with PyIR, a Python wrapper for IgBLAST v1.9, and V/J genes and CDR3 were assigned using IMGT germline references. Reads were removed for weak V/J assignments (E-value above 1e-6), missing CDR3, stop codons, out-of-frame junctions, or ambiguous translated residues. V3J clonotypes were defined as sequences sharing an identical inferred V gene, J gene, and CDR3 amino acid sequence. Percentage overlap between repertoires was calculated by dividing the number of shared unique clonotypes by the size of the smaller repertoire. Three approaches were used to assess repertoire richness: RTK rarefaction, the Chao1 estimator, and Recon v2.1 estimates of unobserved clonotypes. OLGA was used to compute generation probabilities for all TCRbeta clonotypes that the gDNA method yielded from a few donors. TCRdb limited this immuneACCESS table to in-frame rearrangements with V and J called. A share of clones is missing; checked studies link under half to unresolved V genes, and the rest is unexplained. The V and J calls and the clone size are those of that table, but D and trimming were determined from the DNA. The sample table shows roughly 1,800,000 clones, and less than 95% are seen once. Of the sample, approximately 1.2% is held by the ten largest clones.

Overall results and qualifications from the work: Incomplete sequencing was indicated by rarefaction of sorted-subset datasets, despite the large sequencing depth. Across a few donors, around 5.4% of naive CD4, more than 3% of naive CD8, 2.3% of memory CD4, and 0.4% of memory CD8 clonotypes were shared. The genetic and exposure-history diversity represented was limited by the small number of donors. Compared with non-shared clonotypes, the clonotypes found in all four sorted-subset donors had higher generation probabilities. Only blood was sampled, and tissue TCR repertoires likely differ from those in blood. Naive subsets generally had larger estimated clonotype richness than memory subsets. Pairwise subsampling led to the expectation that sequencing depth would affect the degree of clonotype sharing among donors.

Remarks on this clone: The clone's antigen remains unknown. Per-base qualities were not stored, and no clone one base away is much larger.

The source material was naive CD8+ T cells sorted from blood. The sample's cell subset or site label, decoded: CD45RA+CCR7+. The sequence came from a man between 18 and 29 years old in good health. The V gene is TRBV19 and the J gene is TRBJ2-1; tentative D gene TRBD2, with 6 bases matching. For the CDR3, the sequence is CASSVRDLQFF. DNA sequence: TGTGCCAGTAGTGTCCGGGACTTACAGTTCTTC.